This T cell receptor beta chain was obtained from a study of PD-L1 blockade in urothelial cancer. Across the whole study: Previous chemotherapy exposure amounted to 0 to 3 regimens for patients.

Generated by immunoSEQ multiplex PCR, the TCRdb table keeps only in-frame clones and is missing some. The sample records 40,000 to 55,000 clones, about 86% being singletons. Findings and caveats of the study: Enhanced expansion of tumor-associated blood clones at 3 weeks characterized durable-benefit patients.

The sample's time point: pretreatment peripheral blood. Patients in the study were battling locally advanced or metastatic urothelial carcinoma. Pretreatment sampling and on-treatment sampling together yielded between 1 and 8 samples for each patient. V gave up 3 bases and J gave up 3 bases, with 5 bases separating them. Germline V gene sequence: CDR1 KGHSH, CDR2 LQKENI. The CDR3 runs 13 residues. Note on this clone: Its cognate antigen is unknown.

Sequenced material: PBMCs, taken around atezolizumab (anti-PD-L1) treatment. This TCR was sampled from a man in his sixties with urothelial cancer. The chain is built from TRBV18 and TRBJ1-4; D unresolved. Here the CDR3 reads CASSPGPNEKLFF. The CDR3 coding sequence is TGTGCCAGCTCACCGGGCCCTAATGAAAAACTGTTTTTT.